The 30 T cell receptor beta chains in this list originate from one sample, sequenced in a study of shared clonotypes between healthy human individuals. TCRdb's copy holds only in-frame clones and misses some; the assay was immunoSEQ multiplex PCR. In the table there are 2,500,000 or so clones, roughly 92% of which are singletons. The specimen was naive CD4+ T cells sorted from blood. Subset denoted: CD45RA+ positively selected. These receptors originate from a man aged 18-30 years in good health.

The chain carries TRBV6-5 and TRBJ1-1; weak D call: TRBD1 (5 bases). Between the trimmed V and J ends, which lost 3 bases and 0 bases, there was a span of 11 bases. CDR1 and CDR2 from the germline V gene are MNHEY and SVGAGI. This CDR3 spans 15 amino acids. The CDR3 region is CASSYGGGMNTEAFF. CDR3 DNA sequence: TGTGCCAGCAGTTATGGCGGGGGAATGAACACTGAAGCTTTCTTT.

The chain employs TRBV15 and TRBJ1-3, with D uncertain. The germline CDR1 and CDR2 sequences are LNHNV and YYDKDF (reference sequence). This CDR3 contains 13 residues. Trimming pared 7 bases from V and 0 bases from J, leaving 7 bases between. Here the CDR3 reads CATNSISGNTIYF. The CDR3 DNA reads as TGTGCCACCAACAGCATCTCTGGAAACACCATATATTTT.

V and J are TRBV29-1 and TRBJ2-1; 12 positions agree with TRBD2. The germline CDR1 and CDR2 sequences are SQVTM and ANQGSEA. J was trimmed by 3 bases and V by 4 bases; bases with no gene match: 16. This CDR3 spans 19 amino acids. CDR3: CSVVLRGTSGPQGYNEQFF. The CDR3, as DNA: TGCAGCGTTGTGCTTCGGGGGACTAGCGGGCCCCAAGGCTACAATGAGCAGTTCTTC.

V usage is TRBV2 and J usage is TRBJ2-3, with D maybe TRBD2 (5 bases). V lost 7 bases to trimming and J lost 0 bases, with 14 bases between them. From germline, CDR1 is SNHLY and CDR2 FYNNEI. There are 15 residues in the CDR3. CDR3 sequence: CASIAREPSTDTQYF. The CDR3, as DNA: TGTGCCAGCATCGCCCGGGAACCTAGCACAGATACGCAGTATTTT. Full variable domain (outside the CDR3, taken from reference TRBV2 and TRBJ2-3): EPEVTQTPSHQVTQMGQEVILRCVPISNHLYFYWYRQILGQKVEFLVSFYNNEISEKSEIFDDQFSVERPDGSNFTLKIRSTKLEDSAMYFCASIAREPSTDTQYFGPGTRLTVL.

The CDR3 DNA reads TGTGCCATCAGGAAGAGCGGGGGGAGCACAGATACGCAGTATTTT. It codes for CAIRKSGGSTDTQYF. The chain carries TRBV10-3 and TRBJ2-3; 9 bases are a match to TRBD2. The CDR3 consists of 15 residues. With V trimmed by 6 bases and J by 0 bases, 4 bases remained unmatched. Germline CDR1 is ENHRY and CDR2 is SYGVKD.

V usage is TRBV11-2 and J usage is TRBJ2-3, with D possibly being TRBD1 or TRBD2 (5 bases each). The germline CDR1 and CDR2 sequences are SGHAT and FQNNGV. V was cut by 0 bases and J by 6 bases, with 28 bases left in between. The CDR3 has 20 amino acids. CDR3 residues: CASSLDRVGTVVKGVDTQYF. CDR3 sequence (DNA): TGTGCCAGCAGCTTAGATCGGGTAGGGACGGTGGTAAAGGGAGTGGATACGCAGTATTTT.

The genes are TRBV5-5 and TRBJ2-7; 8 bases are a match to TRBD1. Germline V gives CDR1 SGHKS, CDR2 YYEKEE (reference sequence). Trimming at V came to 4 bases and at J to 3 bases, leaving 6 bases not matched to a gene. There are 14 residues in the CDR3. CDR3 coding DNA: TGTGCCAGCAGCCGCCAACAGGGGGGCTACGAGCAGTACTTC. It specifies CASSRQQGGYEQYF.

The CDR3 is CASSPGTGGTEAFF. The CDR3 coding sequence is TGTGCCAGTAGTCCCGGGACAGGGGGAACTGAAGCTTTCTTT. The V and J genes are TRBV19 and TRBJ1-1, with TRBD1 matching over 11 bases. The CDR3 sequence is 14 residues long. CDR1 and CDR2 from the germline V gene are LNHDA and SQIVND (reference sequence). J gave up 5 bases and V 5 bases, and 4 bases lay outside the gene matches.

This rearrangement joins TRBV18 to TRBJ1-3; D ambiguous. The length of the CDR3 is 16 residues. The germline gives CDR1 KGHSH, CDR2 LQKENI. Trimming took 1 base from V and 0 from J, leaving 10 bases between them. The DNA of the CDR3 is TGTGCCAGCTCACCACGGGAAAAAAGCTCTGGAAACACCATATATTTT. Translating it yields CASSPREKSSGNTIYF.

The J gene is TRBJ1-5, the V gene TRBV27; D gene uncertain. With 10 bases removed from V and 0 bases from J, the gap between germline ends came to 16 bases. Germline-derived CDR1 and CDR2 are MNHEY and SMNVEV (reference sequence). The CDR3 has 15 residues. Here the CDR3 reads CATMRVPVSNQPQHF. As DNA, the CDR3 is TGTGCCACCATGAGAGTACCTGTTAGCAATCAGCCCCAGCATTTT.

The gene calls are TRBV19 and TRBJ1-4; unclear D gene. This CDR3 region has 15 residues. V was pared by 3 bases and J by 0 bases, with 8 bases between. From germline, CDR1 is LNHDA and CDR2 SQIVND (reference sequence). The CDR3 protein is CASSMAGPTNEKLFF. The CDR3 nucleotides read TGTGCCAGTAGTATGGCAGGCCCAACTAATGAAAAACTGTTTTTT.

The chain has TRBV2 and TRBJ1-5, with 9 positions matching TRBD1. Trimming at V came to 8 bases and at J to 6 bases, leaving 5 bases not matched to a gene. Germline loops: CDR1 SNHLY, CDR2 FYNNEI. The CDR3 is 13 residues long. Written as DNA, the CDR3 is TGTGCCAGCGTAGGACAGGGGAGTCAGCCCCAGCATTTT. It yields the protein CASVGQGSQPQHF.

The chain's CDR3 is CASSPEPYNSPLHF. The CDR3 coding sequence is TGTGCCAGCAGCCCCGAGCCGTATAATTCACCCCTCCACTTT. The V call is TRBV9, the J call TRBJ1-6; D unresolved. Germline V gene sequence: CDR1 SGDLS, CDR2 YYNGEE. CDR3 size: 14 residues. Trimming stripped 4 bases from V and 4 bases from J, with 9 bases between.

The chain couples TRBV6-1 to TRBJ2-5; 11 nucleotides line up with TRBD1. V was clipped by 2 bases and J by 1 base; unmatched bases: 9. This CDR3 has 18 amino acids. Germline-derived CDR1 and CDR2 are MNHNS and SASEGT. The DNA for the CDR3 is TGTGCCAGCAGTGAACGTTTAGGGACAGGGGGAAGCCAAGAGACCCAGTACTTC. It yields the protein CASSERLGTGGSQETQYF.

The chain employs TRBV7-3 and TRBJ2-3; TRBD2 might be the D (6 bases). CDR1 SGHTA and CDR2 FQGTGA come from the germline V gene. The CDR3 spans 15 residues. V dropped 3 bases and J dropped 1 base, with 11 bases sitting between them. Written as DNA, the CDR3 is TGTGCCAGCAGCTTCGGAGGGGCGGGCACAGATACGCAGTATTTT. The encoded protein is CASSFGGAGTDTQYF.

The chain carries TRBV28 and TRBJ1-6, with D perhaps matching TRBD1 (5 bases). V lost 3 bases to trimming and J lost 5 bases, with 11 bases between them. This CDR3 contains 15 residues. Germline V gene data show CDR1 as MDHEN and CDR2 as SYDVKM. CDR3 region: CASSLAGKNNSPLHF. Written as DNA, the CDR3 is TGTGCCAGCAGTTTGGCAGGGAAAAATAATTCACCCCTCCACTTT. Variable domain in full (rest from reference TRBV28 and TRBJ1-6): DVKVTQSSRYLVKRTGEKVFLECVQDMDHENMFWYRQDPGLGLRLIYFSYDVKMKEKGDIPEGYSVSREKKERFSLILESASTNQTSMYLCASSLAGKNNSPLHFGNGTRLTVT.

CDR3 DNA: TGTGCCAGCAGTGAGCTTGAAAGCTCTGGGGCCAACGTCCTGACTTTC. Protein: CASSELESSGANVLTF. The chain carries TRBV25-1 and TRBJ2-6; D gene ambiguous. Trimming cost V 3 bases and J 0 bases, with 9 bases left between them. Germline CDR1 is MGHDK and CDR2 is SYGVNS. This CDR3 is built from 16 residues.

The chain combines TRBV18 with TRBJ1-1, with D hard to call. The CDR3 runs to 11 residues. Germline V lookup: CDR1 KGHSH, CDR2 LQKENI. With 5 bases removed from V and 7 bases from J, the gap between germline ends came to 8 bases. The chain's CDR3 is CASSSQIEAFF. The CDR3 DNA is TGTGCCAGCTCATCACAGATTGAAGCTTTCTTT.

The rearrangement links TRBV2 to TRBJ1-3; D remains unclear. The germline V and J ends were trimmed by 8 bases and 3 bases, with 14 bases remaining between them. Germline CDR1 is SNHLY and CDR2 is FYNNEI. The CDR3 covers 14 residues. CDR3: CASGAGAHGNTIYF. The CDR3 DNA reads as TGTGCCAGCGGTGCGGGAGCCCATGGAAACACCATATATTTT. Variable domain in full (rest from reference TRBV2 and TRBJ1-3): EPEVTQTPSHQVTQMGQEVILRCVPISNHLYFYWYRQILGQKVEFLVSFYNNEISEKSEIFDDQFSVERPDGSNFTLKIRSTKLEDSAMYFCASGAGAHGNTIYFGEGSWLTVV.

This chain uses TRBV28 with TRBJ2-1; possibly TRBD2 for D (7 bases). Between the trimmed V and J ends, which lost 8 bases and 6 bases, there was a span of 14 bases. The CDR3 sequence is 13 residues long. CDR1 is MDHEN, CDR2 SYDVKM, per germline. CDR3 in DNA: TGTGCCAGCGGAAGCGGGACACCCAATGAGCAGTTCTTC. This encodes CASGSGTPNEQFF.

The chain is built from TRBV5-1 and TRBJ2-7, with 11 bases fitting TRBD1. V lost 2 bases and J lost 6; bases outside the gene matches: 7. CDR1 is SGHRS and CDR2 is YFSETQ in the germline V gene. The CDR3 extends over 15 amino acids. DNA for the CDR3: TGCGCCAGCAGCTTTTCCGGGACAGGGGGAGGCGAGCAGTACTTC. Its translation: CASSFSGTGGGEQYF.

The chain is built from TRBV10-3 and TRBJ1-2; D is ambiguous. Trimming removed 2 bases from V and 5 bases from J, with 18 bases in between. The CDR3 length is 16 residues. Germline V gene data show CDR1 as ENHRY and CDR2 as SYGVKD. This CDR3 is CAISEQSGLTPYGYTF. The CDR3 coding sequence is TGTGCCATCAGTGAGCAATCGGGTCTTACCCCTTATGGCTACACCTTC.

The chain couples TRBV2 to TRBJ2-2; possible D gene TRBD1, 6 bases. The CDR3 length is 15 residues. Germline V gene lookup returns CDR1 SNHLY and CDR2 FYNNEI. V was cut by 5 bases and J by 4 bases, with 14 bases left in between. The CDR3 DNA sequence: TGTGCCAGCAGTCTTGACAGGTCGAGCACCGGGGAGCTGTTTTTT. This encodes CASSLDRSSTGELFF.

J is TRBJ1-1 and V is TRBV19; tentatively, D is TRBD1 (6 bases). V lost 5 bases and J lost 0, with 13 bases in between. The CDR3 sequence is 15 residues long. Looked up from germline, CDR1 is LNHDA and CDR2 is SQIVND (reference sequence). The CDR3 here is CASSPRQAVNTEAFF. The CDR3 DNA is TGTGCCAGTAGTCCGAGACAGGCTGTGAACACTGAAGCTTTCTTT.

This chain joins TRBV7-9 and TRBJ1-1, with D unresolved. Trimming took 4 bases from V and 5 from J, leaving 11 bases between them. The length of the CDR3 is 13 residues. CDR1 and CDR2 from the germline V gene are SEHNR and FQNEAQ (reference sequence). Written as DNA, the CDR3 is TGTGCCAGCAGCTGGGCCCGGGGTACTGAAGCTTTCTTT. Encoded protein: CASSWARGTEAFF.

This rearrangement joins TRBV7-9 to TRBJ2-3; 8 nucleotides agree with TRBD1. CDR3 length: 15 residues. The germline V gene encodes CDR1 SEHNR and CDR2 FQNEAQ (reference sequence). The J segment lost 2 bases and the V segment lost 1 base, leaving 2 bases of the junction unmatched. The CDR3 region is CASSLGRGLTDTQYF. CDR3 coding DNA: TGTGCCAGCAGCTTAGGCAGGGGGCTCACAGATACGCAGTATTTT.

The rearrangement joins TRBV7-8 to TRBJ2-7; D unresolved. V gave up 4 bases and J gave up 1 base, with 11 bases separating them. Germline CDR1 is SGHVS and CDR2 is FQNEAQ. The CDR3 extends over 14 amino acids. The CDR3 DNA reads TGTGCCAGCAGCTGGACCACCGGTTCCTACGAGCAGTACTTC. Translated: CASSWTTGSYEQYF.

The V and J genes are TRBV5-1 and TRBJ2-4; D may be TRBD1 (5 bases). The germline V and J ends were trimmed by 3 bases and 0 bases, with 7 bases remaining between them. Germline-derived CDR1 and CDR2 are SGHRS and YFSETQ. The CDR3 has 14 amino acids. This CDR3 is CASSSTGAKNIQYF. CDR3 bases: TGCGCCAGCAGCTCCACAGGAGCCAAAAACATTCAGTACTTC.

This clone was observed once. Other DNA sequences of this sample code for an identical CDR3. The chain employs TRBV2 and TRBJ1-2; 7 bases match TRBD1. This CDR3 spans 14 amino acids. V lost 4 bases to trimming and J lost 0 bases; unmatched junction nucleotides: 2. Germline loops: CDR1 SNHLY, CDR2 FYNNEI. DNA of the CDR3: TGTGCCAGCAGTGGGGACAGCACTAACTATGGCTACACCTTC. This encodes CASSGDSTNYGYTF. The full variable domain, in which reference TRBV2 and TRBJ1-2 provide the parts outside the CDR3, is EPEVTQTPSHQVTQMGQEVILRCVPISNHLYFYWYRQILGQKVEFLVSFYNNEISEKSEIFDDQFSVERPDGSNFTLKIRSTKLEDSAMYFCASSGDSTNYGYTFGSGTRLTVV.

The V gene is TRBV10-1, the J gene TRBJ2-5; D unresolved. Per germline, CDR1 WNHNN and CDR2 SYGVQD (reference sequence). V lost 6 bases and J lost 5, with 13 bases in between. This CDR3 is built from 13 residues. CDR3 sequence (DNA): TGCGCCAGCAGCCTACACGCTCTGGAGACCCAGTACTTC. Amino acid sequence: CASSLHALETQYF.